Shown below are 13 T cell receptor beta chains from a single sample sequenced in a study of blood T cells in healthy people across ages. PCR was performed a second time for about 6 to 11 cycles using a sample-barcoded 5' primer and a J-beta primer mix. TCRdb used MiXCR to reprocess the 5' RACE reads, holding one entry per CDR3 protein. This table holds 850,000 or so distinct CDR3 sequences, around 28% found once. Sample: blood. Receptor source: a woman older than 75 in good health.

This clonotype was counted between two and nine times. The gene calls are TRBV11-3 and TRBJ1-4; weak D call: TRBD1 (5 bases). V gave up 5 bases and J gave up 3 bases, with 10 bases separating them. Germline V CDR1 and CDR2: SGHNT, YENEEA. The CDR3 totals 14 residues. CDR3 region: CASSPRQSNEKLFF. The CDR3 DNA sequence: TGTGCCAGCAGCCCCCGACAGTCTAATGAAAAACTGTTTTTT.

The V gene is TRBV29-1, the J gene TRBJ2-5; 10 bases agree with TRBD1. The J call could be wrong; TRBJ2-7 is a better fit for the DNA end. The CDR3 covers 13 residues. Germline assignment: CDR1 SQVTM and CDR2 ANQGSEA. The chain's CDR3 is CSVEAGQGIEQYF. CDR3 sequence (DNA): TGCAGCGTTGAGGCGGGACAGGGGATCGAGCAGTACTTC.

This clonotype was detected a few times. The chain recombines TRBV20-1 with TRBJ2-7; D may correspond to TRBD1 or TRBD2 (6 bases each). Looked up from germline, CDR1 is DFQATT and CDR2 is SNEGSKA (reference sequence). Trimming took 6 bases from V and 2 from J, leaving 20 bases between them. There are 15 residues in the CDR3. The CDR3 sequence: CSARGGQGLAYEQYF. In DNA form, the CDR3 reads TGCAGTGCCCGAGGGGGGCAGGGCTTAGCCTACGAGCAGTACTTC.

This clonotype was seen ten or more times. A much larger clone is a single base away; this may be a read error. The V and J genes are TRBV5-1 and TRBJ1-6; 7 positions agree with TRBD1. The length of the CDR3 is 15 residues. The germline CDR1 and CDR2 sequences are SGHRS and YFSETQ. DNA for the CDR3: TGCGCCAGCAGCCCAGGACAGGCAGGGAATTCACCCCCCCACTTT. Encoded protein: CASSPGQAGNSPPHF.

This chain uses TRBV12-3 or TRBV12-4 with TRBJ2-3; TRBD2 agrees at 8 bases. V lost 5 bases, J lost 5 bases, and 15 bases stayed unmatched. The CDR3 sequence is 17 residues long. As DNA, the CDR3 is TGTGCCAGCAGTGCCGACCAGAAGCGGGGGTGGGAAGATACGCAGTATTTT. Its translation is CASSADQKRGWEDTQYF.

This clonotype was seen many times. The CDR3 DNA reads as TGTGCCAGCAGTGGTCGGGGGGCGCGCAATCAGCCCCAGCATTTT. Translated, it gives CASSGRGARNQPQHF. This rearrangement joins TRBV25-1 to TRBJ1-5; a possible D gene is TRBD1 (6 bases). Per germline, CDR1 MGHDK and CDR2 SYGVNS. V was pared by 4 bases and J by 2 bases, with 12 bases between. The CDR3 extends over 15 amino acids.

This clonotype came up many times. The chain couples TRBV5-1 to TRBJ2-6; D ambiguous. The germline CDR1 and CDR2 sequences are SGHRS and YFSETQ. Trimming shortened V by 4 bases and J by 2 bases, and 10 bases separated the two germline ends. This CDR3 contains 15 residues. CDR3 loop: CASSPVGAGANVLTF. The CDR3, as DNA: TGCGCCAGCAGCCCCGTCGGTGCTGGGGCCAACGTCCTGACTTTC.

This clonotype was counted many times. This chain joins TRBV5-1 and TRBJ2-5; 7 positions match TRBD2. Germline loops: CDR1 SGHRS, CDR2 YFSETQ. The ends lost 0 bases at V and 2 bases at J; junction bases unmatched: 4. This CDR3 has 15 residues. The CDR3 DNA sequence: TGCGCCAGCAGCTTGGTTCCGGGGGGTCAAGAGACCCAGTACTTC. It specifies CASSLVPGGQETQYF. The complete variable domain, with remaining parts taken from reference TRBV5-1 and TRBJ2-5, reads KAGVTQTPRYLIKTRGQQVTLSCSPISGHRSVSWYQQTPGQGLQFLFEYFSETQRNKGNFPGRFSGRQFSNSRSEMNVSTLELGDSALYLCASSLVPGGQETQYFGPGTRLLVL.

Of note for this clonotype: Germline is not matched at one junction end, which may reflect a read error. The genes are TRBV6-5 and TRBJ2-1, with 12 bases that match TRBD2. The CDR3 is made up of 16 amino acids. CDR1 is MNHEY and CDR2 is SVGAGI in the germline V gene. The CDR3 DNA is TGTGCCAGCAGTTCAGCTAGCGGGGGGGCCGGGAATGAGCTGTTCTTC. This translates into CASSSASGGAGNELFF.

This clonotype was seen at least ten times. V is TRBV2 and J is TRBJ2-1; the D call may be TRBD1 or TRBD2 (5 bases each). Per germline, CDR1 SNHLY and CDR2 FYNNEI. V shed 2 bases and J shed 5 bases, with 10 bases lying between them. The CDR3 length is 14 residues. CDR3 nucleotides: TGTGCCAGCAGTGAACAGGGACGCGACAATGAGCAGTTCTTC. It encodes CASSEQGRDNEQFF.

This clonotype showed up just a few times. V is TRBV10-3 and J is TRBJ2-5; 9 bases agree with TRBD1. The CDR3 contains 13 residues. The V and J ends lost 11 bases and 5 bases, in that order; junction bases with no gene match: 9. The germline V gene encodes CDR1 ENHRY and CDR2 SYGVKD. The CDR3 is CAVNGQGQETQYF. The CDR3 DNA reads TGTGCCGTCAATGGACAGGGGCAGGAGACCCAGTACTTC.

This clonotype showed up just once. The chain couples TRBV24-1 to TRBJ2-1; possible D gene TRBD1, 5 bases. Germline values: CDR1 KGHDR, CDR2 SFDVKD. V gave up 4 bases and J gave up 6 bases, with 12 bases separating them. The length of the CDR3 is 14 residues. The CDR3 loop is CATSEYLGPNEQFF. CDR3 bases: TGTGCCACCAGTGAGTACTTGGGGCCCAATGAGCAGTTCTTC.

This clonotype showed up many times. The chain couples TRBV7-2 to TRBJ1-2; tentatively, D is TRBD1 (5 bases). CDR3 size: 14 residues. Trimming took off 2 bases at V and 4 bases at J, with 11 bases between the two ends. The germline CDR1 and CDR2 sequences are SGHTA and FQGNSA. The CDR3 DNA reads as TGTGCCAGCAGCTTACAGGGAAGGGGCTATGGCTACACCTTC. As protein: CASSLQGRGYGYTF.